The 13 T cell receptor beta chains below all came from one sample that was sequenced in a study of T-cell memory formation after mild COVID-19. TCRdb passed the 5' RACE reads through MiXCR, listing each CDR3 protein once. The sample holds a few hundred thousand distinct CDR3 sequences, 20% to 25% seen once. Sample: PBMCs or a T cell subset sorted from them (not recorded which). Receptors originate from a man aged 18 to 29 who had mild COVID-19 (a few samples of this study predate the infection). Cell type and time point are not known.

Comments on this clonotype: One end of the junction does not line up with germline, which may come from a read error. The rearrangement uses TRBV30 and TRBJ1-3, with a possible D match to TRBD1 (6 bases). Germline V gene sequence: CDR1 GTSNPN, CDR2 SVGIG (reference sequence). CDR3 length: 15 residues. The CDR3: CSWTVGTSSGNTIYF. DNA of the CDR3: TGTTCCTGGACGGTCGGGACAAGCTCTGGAAACACCATATATTTT.

This clonotype appeared many times. The chain recombines TRBV5-1 with TRBJ2-3; D not resolved. Germline lookup yields CDR1 SGHRS and CDR2 YFSETQ. Between the trimmed V and J ends, which lost 0 bases and 4 bases, there was a span of 12 bases. CDR3 size: 15 residues. The DNA of the CDR3 is TGCGCCAGCAGCTTGGGACTTACGGCGGCAGATACGCAGTATTTT. It translates to CASSLGLTAADTQYF. The variable domain in full, with the rest retrieved from reference TRBV5-1 and TRBJ2-3, is KAGVTQTPRYLIKTRGQQVTLSCSPISGHRSVSWYQQTPGQGLQFLFEYFSETQRNKGNFPGRFSGRQFSNSRSEMNVSTLELGDSALYLCASSLGLTAADTQYFGPGTRLTVL.

The chain uses TRBV27 and TRBJ1-1; D is undetermined. In germline, CDR1 is MNHEY, CDR2 SMNVEV (reference sequence). Trimming took 3 bases from V and 3 from J, leaving 14 bases between them. The CDR3 has 15 amino acids. The CDR3 spells CASSFSVSRHTEAFF. As DNA, the CDR3 is TGTGCCAGCAGTTTTAGTGTCTCGCGACACACTGAAGCTTTCTTT.

The chain joins TRBV5-5 to TRBJ2-3, with D unclear. V lost 1 base, J lost 7 bases, and 13 bases lay in between. Germline V gene data show CDR1 as SGHKS and CDR2 as YYEKEE (reference sequence). The length of the CDR3 is 14 residues. CDR3 coding DNA: TGTGCCAGCAGCTTGTCTATCTCCCAAAATACGCAGTATTTT. Its protein product is CASSLSISQNTQYF.

This clonotype has more than one count but fewer than ten. J is TRBJ1-5 and V is TRBV12-3 or TRBV12-4; no firm D call. The CDR3 spans 14 residues. With 6 bases removed from V and 2 bases from J, the gap between germline ends came to 11 bases. The CDR3 spells CASRLNLRNQPQHF. The CDR3 DNA reads TGTGCCAGCAGACTAAACCTGCGCAATCAGCCCCAGCATTTT.

This clonotype was seen a handful of times. The chain recombines TRBV15 with TRBJ1-5; D remains ambiguous. Trimming took off 3 bases at V and 5 bases at J, with 8 bases between the two ends. CDR3 length: 13 residues. Germline CDR1 is LNHNV and CDR2 is YYDKDF (reference sequence). The CDR3, as DNA: TGTGCCACCAGCAGCGTCCACGATCAGCCCCAGCATTTT. It is translated as CATSSVHDQPQHF.

This clonotype was seen a few times. The chain carries TRBV24-1 and TRBJ2-1; 8 bases are shared with TRBD1. This CDR3 region has 14 residues. Germline CDR1 is KGHDR and CDR2 is SFDVKD. V shed 4 bases and J 8 bases; nucleotides not matched to a gene: 6. The CDR3 region is CATSDTGQGHEQFF. The CDR3 nucleotides are TGTGCCACCAGTGACACCGGACAGGGCCATGAGCAGTTCTTC.

This clonotype was seen more than once but under ten times. V and J are TRBV5-1 and TRBJ2-3, with 7 bases aligning to TRBD2. The V gene end was trimmed by 1 base and the J gene end by 0 bases; junction bases not matched to a gene: 8. The CDR3 is made up of 17 amino acids. The V gene's germline CDR1 is SGHRS and CDR2 YFSETQ. CDR3 loop: CASSLFGGYSSTDTQYF. The CDR3 nucleotides read TGCGCCAGCAGCTTGTTCGGGGGGTACTCTAGCACAGATACGCAGTATTTT.

In this sample, this clonotype turned up a few times. The V call is TRBV6-5, the J call TRBJ2-7; 8 bases match TRBD1. Per germline, CDR1 MNHEY and CDR2 SVGAGI. V shed 5 bases, J shed 4 bases, and the junction held 7 bases outside the gene matches. CDR3 length: 14 residues. The CDR3 spells CASSPSGTGYEQYV. In nucleotides, the CDR3 is TGTGCCAGCAGTCCCTCCGGGACAGGTTACGAGCAGTACGTC.

This clonotype was observed at least ten times. The chain recombines TRBV7-2 with TRBJ1-5; D is possibly TRBD1 (5 bases). The CDR3 has 13 amino acids. V lost 2 bases to trimming and J lost 7 bases, with 9 bases between them. Per the germline V gene, CDR1 is SGHTA and CDR2 is FQGNSA. The CDR3: CASSLRGDQPQHF. CDR3 in DNA: TGTGCCAGCAGCTTACGGGGGGACCAGCCCCAGCATTTT. Drawing the rest from reference TRBV7-2 and TRBJ1-5, the complete variable domain is GAGVSQSPSNKVTEKGKDVELRCDPISGHTALYWYRQSLGQGLEFLIYFQGNSAPDKSGLPSDRFSAERTGGSVSTLTIQRTQQEDSAVYLCASSLRGDQPQHFGDGTRLSIL.

The rearrangement links TRBV29-1 to TRBJ2-2; D is perhaps TRBD1 (5 bases). The CDR3 is 12 residues long. The germline V gene encodes CDR1 SQVTM and CDR2 ANQGSEA. Trimming removed 2 bases at V and 5 bases at J, with 6 bases between. The CDR3, as DNA: TGCAGCGTTGAAAGACAGACCGGGGAGCTGTTTTTT. Translating gives CSVERQTGELFF.

The chain joins TRBV4-1 to TRBJ2-5; 10 nucleotides agree with TRBD2. V trimming: 4 bases; J trimming: 4 bases; junction bases outside the gene matches: 6. The CDR3 loop spans 15 amino acids. The V gene's germline CDR1 is MGHRA and CDR2 YSYEKL. The CDR3: CASSPVAGGVETQYF. The CDR3 coding sequence is TGCGCCAGCAGCCCCGTAGCGGGGGGCGTAGAGACCCAGTACTTC.

There are a few counts of this clonotype. V gene TRBV7-9 combines with J gene TRBJ1-4, with unresolved D. Trimming removed 3 bases from V and 6 bases from J, with 5 bases in between. CDR3 length: 12 residues. The germline gives CDR1 SEHNR, CDR2 FQNEAQ (reference sequence). CDR3 coding DNA: TGTGCCAGCAGCTTCAATCATGAAAAACTGTTTTTT. Its translation: CASSFNHEKLFF.